This TCR beta chain was retrieved from a study of T cell responses to AZD1222 COVID-19 vaccine. Whole-study results and caveats: Baseline seropositives among AZD1222 recipients totaled only five to seven.

Germline values: CDR1 MGHDK, CDR2 SYGVNS. V gave up 5 bases and J gave up 5 bases; unmatched junction bases: 5. This CDR3 contains 13 residues. For this clone: The target antigen is unknown.

This table comes from immunoSEQ multiplex PCR, and its TCRdb copy is limited to in-frame clones, with some not included. Of 130,000 to 150,000 clones in the sample, over 75% are singletons; the top ten hold roughly 3.1%. The source of this sequence is an adult in good health. Sequences were derived from peripheral blood, sampled on day 0 of AZD1222 vaccination. This chain joins TRBV25-1 and TRBJ2-7, with TRBD1 identical over 8 bases. CDR3 in amino acids: CASSTGQGHEQYF. The CDR3 DNA follows: TGTGCCAGCAGTACAGGACAGGGCCACGAGCAGTACTTC.